Detailed here is one T cell receptor beta chain. Relative to the germline gene, one junction end is altered; a read error may explain this. The data originate from a study of T cells in Graves' hyperthyroidism and ophthalmopathy. The CDR3 regions of TCR beta were amplified from RNA transcripts. Primed by the HTBI set, a first-round RT-PCR was run on the TCR CDR3. TCRdb reanalysed the multiplex PCR reads using MiXCR and keeps one entry per CDR3 protein. The data show over 550,000 distinct CDR3 sequences, around 17% seen once. The length of the CDR3 is 14 residues. CDR1 is SGHKS, CDR2 YYEKEE, per germline (reference sequence). Those patients with uncontrolled infection, other autoimmune disease, pregnancy or lactation were excluded. A 10 ml volume of fresh peripheral blood provided the PBMCs.

The chain employs TRBV5-5 and TRBJ2-5; D gene unclear. The sequencing sample was made of blood. The receptor was derived from a woman in her late teens or twenties with Graves' hyperthyroidism. The CDR3 DNA reads as TGCGCCAGCACCCCGCTAAGTACCCAAGAGACCCAGTACTTC. Its translation: CASTPLSTQETQYF. Full variable domain (outside the CDR3, taken from reference TRBV5-5 and TRBJ2-5): DAGVTQSPTHLIKTRGQQVTLRCSPISGHKSVSWYQQVLGQGPQFIFQYYEKEERGRGNFPDRFSARQFPNYSSELNVNALLLGDSALYLCASTPLSTQETQYFGPGTRLLVL.